This entry lists 28 T cell receptor beta chains sequenced from one sample in a study of blood T cell repertoires in COVID-19. Sequencing was performed with immunoSEQ multiplex PCR; in TCRdb, only in-frame clones are kept and a portion is missing. The sample lists more than 95,000 clones; 65% to 85% were seen once. Material: peripheral blood. The source of these receptors is a man older than 75 with active or convalescent COVID-19.

The sample holds one count of this clone. The rearrangement uses TRBV18 and TRBJ2-7; no firm D call. Trimming removed 6 bases from V and 2 bases from J, with 14 bases in between. CDR3 length equals 14 residues. The germline CDR1 and CDR2 sequences are KGHSH and LQKENI. The CDR3 nucleotides read TGTGCCAGCTCGCCCAGCGACGTAACCTACGAGCAGTACTTC. It is translated as CASSPSDVTYEQYF.

The chain uses TRBV12-3 or TRBV12-4 and TRBJ2-3; D remains unclear. CDR3 length: 13 amino acids. Trimming took 1 base from V and 4 from J, leaving 6 bases between them. Written as DNA, the CDR3 is TGTGCCAGCAGTTTAGTACTCCCAGATACGCAGTATTTT. Protein product: CASSLVLPDTQYF.

In nucleotides, the CDR3 is TGTGCCAGCAGACGACAGGGGGTCTACTATGGCTACACCTTC. This codes for CASRRQGVYYGYTF. The chain has TRBV2 and TRBJ1-2; 9 bases agree with TRBD1. Looked up from germline, CDR1 is SNHLY and CDR2 is FYNNEI. V lost 6 bases to trimming and J lost 3 bases; unmatched junction nucleotides: 5. CDR3 length: 14 amino acids.

The rearrangement uses TRBV18 and TRBJ2-3; D possibly corresponds to TRBD1 (5 bases). CDR1 and CDR2 (germline): KGHSH, LQKENI. CDR3 length: 15 amino acids. V lost 3 bases to trimming and J lost 3 bases, with 13 bases between them. CDR3 nucleotides: TGTGCCAGCTCACCGACCTCGGACAAAACAGATACGCAGTATTTT. Translating gives CASSPTSDKTDTQYF.

The chain has TRBV5-6 and TRBJ2-1; D may be TRBD1 (6 bases). The CDR3 sequence is 15 residues long. Trimming removed 1 base from V and 5 bases from J, with 13 bases in between. CDR1 is SGHDT, CDR2 YYEEEE, per germline. Written as DNA, the CDR3 is TGTGCCAGCAGCTTGTCCTGGGGGCTGGACAATGAGCAGTTCTTC. It encodes CASSLSWGLDNEQFF.

The chain employs TRBV7-8 and TRBJ1-1; D possibly corresponds to TRBD1 (6 bases). Germline V gene sequence: CDR1 SGHVS, CDR2 FQNEAQ. V dropped 4 bases and J dropped 8 bases, with 14 bases sitting between them. This CDR3 has 13 residues. The CDR3 DNA reads as TGTGCCAGCAGCTGGGGGGGAACAGGGGAAGCTTTCTTT. It specifies CASSWGGTGEAFF.

The genes are TRBV5-1 and TRBJ1-2; 10 positions agree with TRBD1. CDR1 is SGHRS, CDR2 YFSETQ, per germline. This CDR3 has 16 amino acids. Trimming removed 2 bases from V and 6 bases from J; junction bases left unmatched: 10. CDR3 region: CASSLTGTGDWNGYTF. The CDR3 DNA is TGCGCCAGCAGCTTAACCGGGACAGGGGACTGGAATGGCTACACCTTC.

J is TRBJ1-6 and V is TRBV5-1; 9 bases align to TRBD1. The CDR3 contains 17 residues. The germline V gene has CDR1 SGHRS and CDR2 YFSETQ. The V and J ends lost 1 base and 7 bases, in that order; junction bases with no gene match: 9. The CDR3 region is CASSLNVQGAVNSPLHF. DNA of the CDR3: TGCGCCAGCAGCTTGAATGTACAGGGGGCGGTAAATTCACCCCTCCACTTT.

The chain has TRBV7-9 and TRBJ1-4, with 7 bases fitting TRBD1. V lost 4 bases and J lost 7; bases outside the gene matches: 6. Germline-derived CDR1 and CDR2 are SEHNR and FQNEAQ (reference sequence). There are 14 residues in the CDR3. The CDR3 region is CASSSTQGSEKLFF. CDR3 nucleotides: TGTGCCAGCAGCTCTACACAGGGGAGTGAAAAACTGTTTTTT.

This sequence joins TRBV28 and TRBJ2-3, with 7 positions matching TRBD1. This CDR3 comprises 15 residues. The V segment lost 5 bases and the J segment 3 bases; nucleotides outside the gene matches: 8. CDR1 is MDHEN, CDR2 SYDVKM, per germline. CDR3 residues: CASSLRGRGTDTQYF. The CDR3 DNA is TGTGCCAGCAGTCTAAGGGGGCGCGGGACAGATACGCAGTATTTT.

The rearrangement links TRBV27 to TRBJ1-3, with 7 bases aligning to TRBD1. Germline values: CDR1 MNHEY, CDR2 SMNVEV (reference sequence). This CDR3 region has 20 residues. Trimming cost V 6 bases and J 7 bases; bases outside gene matches: 27. The CDR3 sequence: CASSLFYPVGTAFSGNTIYF. The CDR3 DNA follows: TGTGCCAGCAGCCTATTCTATCCTGTCGGGACAGCTTTTTCCGGGAACACCATATATTTT.

This clone was seen only a few times. The CDR3: CASSQGGGNEQYF. The DNA for the CDR3 is TGTGCCAGCAGCCAAGGGGGCGGTAACGAGCAGTACTTC. This chain joins TRBV3-1 (or the pseudogene TRBV3-2) and TRBJ2-7, with D perhaps TRBD1 (5 bases). The CDR3 contains 13 residues. V lost 1 base and J lost 5, with 9 bases in between. The germline V gene encodes CDR1 LGHDT and CDR2 YNNKEL (reference sequence).

V and J are TRBV4-3 and TRBJ2-7; 7 bases are a match to TRBD2. Germline CDR1 LGHNA, CDR2 YSLEER. The CDR3 length is 13 residues. With V trimmed by 4 bases and J by 5 bases, 5 bases remained unmatched. CDR3 nucleotide sequence: TGCGCCAGCAGCCCAAAACGGGAGGACGAGCAGTACTTC. Protein sequence: CASSPKREDEQYF.

In DNA form, the CDR3 reads TGTGCCACCAGCGGCGGGGGAATAGCGGGGGGGCCGGGTGAGACCCAGTACTTC. Translating gives CATSGGGIAGGPGETQYF. The rearrangement uses TRBV15 and TRBJ2-5; 11 positions agree with TRBD2. This CDR3 has 18 residues. J lost 5 bases, V lost 5 bases, and 16 bases had no gene match. CDR1 and CDR2 (germline): LNHNV, YYDKDF (reference sequence).

This chain connects TRBV2 to TRBJ2-7, with a weak D call TRBD2 (6 bases). The V and J ends lost 3 bases and 6 bases respectively, with 15 bases between them. CDR1 and CDR2 (germline): SNHLY, FYNNEI. The CDR3 totals 14 residues. CDR3 bases: TGTGCCAGCAGTGACGAAAGCGGGTCTATCGAGCAGTACTTC. Protein: CASSDESGSIEQYF.

The chain's CDR3 is CASSQPGQAYEQYF. CDR3 nucleotide sequence: TGTGCCAGCAGTCAACCGGGACAGGCCTACGAGCAGTACTTC. The chain joins TRBV25-1 to TRBJ2-7; 8 nucleotides line up with TRBD1. Trimming cost V 5 bases and J 2 bases; bases outside gene matches: 5. This CDR3 comprises 14 residues. CDR1 is MGHDK and CDR2 is SYGVNS in the germline V gene.

V gene TRBV11-2 combines with J gene TRBJ2-7; D is uncertain. V lost 0 bases to trimming and J lost 6 bases, with 9 bases between them. Germline V gene lookup returns CDR1 SGHAT and CDR2 FQNNGV. The CDR3 totals 13 residues. CDR3 protein: CASSLDQLTEQYF. CDR3 sequence (DNA): TGTGCCAGCAGCTTAGATCAACTAACCGAGCAGTACTTC.

The rearrangement links TRBV7-2 to TRBJ2-1, with D possibly TRBD2 on 7 matching bases. V was cut by 7 bases and J by 6 bases, with 19 bases left in between. The CDR3 is made up of 15 amino acids. CDR1 SGHTA and CDR2 FQGNSA come from the germline V gene. CDR3 nucleotide sequence: TGTGCCAGCACCGAAGCGGGACTACAGGGCAATGAGCAGTTCTTC. Protein sequence: CASTEAGLQGNEQFF.

The rearrangement links TRBV25-1 to TRBJ1-1; perhaps TRBD1 as D (5 bases). V was cut by 3 bases and J by 1 base, with 15 bases left in between. CDR1 MGHDK and CDR2 SYGVNS come from the germline V gene. This CDR3 spans 16 amino acids. In DNA form, the CDR3 reads TGTGCCAGCAGTGATGGGTGGGGCAGGCCGAACACTGAAGCTTTCTTT. It codes for CASSDGWGRPNTEAFF.

The chain has TRBV19 and TRBJ2-5, with 9 bases fitting TRBD2. Losses at the gene ends were 7 bases for V and 7 bases for J; bases not matched to a gene: 10. CDR1 LNHDA and CDR2 SQIVND come from the germline V gene (reference sequence). The CDR3 spans 14 residues. CDR3 DNA: TGTGCCAGTACTTTAGCGGGGGCCCCGGGGACCCAGTACTTC. This sequence encodes CASTLAGAPGTQYF.

The CDR3 reads CAIRGRQGRNEQYF. DNA for the CDR3: TGTGCCATCAGGGGCAGACAGGGGAGAAACGAGCAGTACTTC. The chain combines TRBV10-3 with TRBJ2-7, with 8 bases lining up with TRBD1. The CDR3 is 14 amino acids. Germline values: CDR1 ENHRY, CDR2 SYGVKD. The V and J ends lost 6 bases and 5 bases, in that order; junction bases with no gene match: 9.

The chain uses TRBV5-6 and TRBJ2-5, with D possibly matching TRBD1 (6 bases). V lost 3 bases, J lost 4 bases, and 13 bases lay in between. The length of the CDR3 is 14 residues. Germline loops: CDR1 SGHDT, CDR2 YYEEEE. The chain's CDR3 is CASSSGQSGETQYF. The CDR3 coding sequence is TGTGCCAGCAGCTCTGGACAGTCTGGAGAGACCCAGTACTTC.

The CDR3 is CASSQGTGASYGYTF. The CDR3 region has the DNA TGCGCCAGCAGCCAAGGAACAGGGGCCAGCTATGGCTACACCTTC. V gene TRBV4-1 combines with J gene TRBJ1-2, with 7 bases lining up with TRBD1. Germline V lookup: CDR1 MGHRA, CDR2 YSYEKL. J was trimmed by 4 bases and V by 1 base; bases with no gene match: 6. The CDR3 is 15 residues long.

This chain joins TRBV18 and TRBJ2-4; TRBD1 matches 8 bases. From germline, CDR1 is KGHSH and CDR2 LQKENI. The CDR3 has 14 amino acids. Trimming cost V 3 bases and J 6 bases; bases outside gene matches: 4. The CDR3 spells CASSPTGQGNIQYF. DNA for the CDR3: TGTGCCAGCTCACCTACAGGACAGGGAAACATTCAGTACTTC. The variable domain in full, with the rest retrieved from reference TRBV18 and TRBJ2-4, is NAGVMQNPRHLVRRRGQEARLRCSPMKGHSHVYWYRQLPEEGLKFMVYLQKENIIDESGMPKERFSAEFPKEGPSILRIQQVVRGDSAAYFCASSPTGQGNIQYFGAGTRLSVL.

V is TRBV5-1 and J is TRBJ1-1, with 7 bases aligning to TRBD1. Germline V gives CDR1 SGHRS, CDR2 YFSETQ. The CDR3 is 17 amino acids. After removal of 0 bases from V and 0 bases from J, the junction contained 8 bases not matched to a gene. CDR3 in DNA: TGCGCCAGCAGCTTGGCCACAGGGGCGGGAATGAACACTGAAGCTTTCTTT. Protein: CASSLATGAGMNTEAFF.

The V gene is TRBV29-1, the J gene TRBJ1-2, with D hard to call. The CDR3 has 13 residues. Between the trimmed V and J ends, which lost 7 bases and 7 bases, there was a span of 19 bases. Germline CDR1 and CDR2: SQVTM and ANQGSEA. CDR3 sequence (DNA): TGCAGCGCGGCGAACCCCCTCCGGGGTGGCTACACCTTC. Encoded protein: CSAANPLRGGYTF.

The chain combines TRBV2 with TRBJ1-2; no reliable D call. This CDR3 has 13 amino acids. In germline, CDR1 is SNHLY, CDR2 FYNNEI. Between the trimmed V and J ends, which lost 11 bases and 0 bases, there was a span of 13 bases. The CDR3 DNA reads as TGTGCCGGGTCAGACAACACTAACTATGGCTACACCTTC. Protein sequence: CAGSDNTNYGYTF.

This clone was recorded a few times. V usage is TRBV6-5 and J usage is TRBJ2-1, with a tentative D call TRBD2 (5 bases). The germline CDR1 and CDR2 sequences are MNHEY and SVGAGI. The CDR3 has 14 residues. V was pared by 0 bases and J by 6 bases, with 9 bases between. The CDR3 DNA follows: TGTGCCAGCAGTTACTCTTCCGGAGGCAATGAGCAGTTCTTC. It specifies CASSYSSGGNEQFF.